The next 2 T cell receptor beta chains were all read from a single sample in a study of beta chain features in type 1 diabetes. The antigens of these receptors remain unknown. Study results and limitations: Shortening of TCRB CDR3s, moderate but significant, appeared in all four CD4+ subsets of Type 1 diabetes patients.

Expressed TCRB transcripts were sequenced, since all the RNA that had been isolated was reverse transcribed. Some clones are missing from TCRdb's copy, which holds only in-frame ones; the method was immunoSEQ multiplex PCR. The repertoire includes under 850,000 clones, around 15% of them detected once, and less than 0.025% sits in the top ten. The material sequenced was naive CD4+ T cells from blood. All receptors derive from a man younger than 35 with type 1 diabetes.

This clone was picked up a small number of times. The CDR3 sequence is CASSLALLAGGNNEQFF. The CDR3 DNA is TGTGCCAGCAGCTTAGCCCTCCTAGCGGGGGGGAACAATGAGCAGTTCTTC. This chain uses TRBV7-8 with TRBJ2-1; 12 nucleotides agree with TRBD2. Germline CDR1 is SGHVS and CDR2 is FQNEAQ. The CDR3 runs to 17 residues. J was trimmed by 5 bases and V by 0 bases; bases with no gene match: 5.

The chain links TRBV14 to TRBJ2-3, with a possible D match to TRBD2 (7 bases). V shed 5 bases and J shed 1 base, with 13 bases lying between them. The CDR3 extends over 15 amino acids. Germline CDR1 SGHDN, CDR2 FVKESK. The CDR3 bases are TGTGCCAGCAGCTCCAGAGGGGGGGGCACAGATACGCAGTATTTT. It translates to CASSSRGGGTDTQYF. Together with reference TRBV14 and TRBJ2-3, the CDR3 gives the full variable domain: EAGVTQFPSHSVIEKGQTVTLRCDPISGHDNLYWYRRVMGKEIKFLLHFVKESKQDESGMPNNRFLAERTGGTYSTLKVQPAELEDSGVYFCASSSRGGGTDTQYFGPGTRLTVL.